This T cell receptor (beta chain) was found in a study of T-cell reconstitution after alpha-beta-depleted transplantation in children. There are a few counts of this clonotype. Unique molecular identifiers were incorporated when the TCRbeta library was constructed. TCRdb independently ran MiXCR on the PCR reads; one entry per CDR3 protein. The sample lists some 490,000 distinct CDR3 sequences; 12% were seen once. The V and J ends lost 0 bases and 5 bases respectively, with 14 bases between them. CDR1 and CDR2 from the germline V gene are LGHNA and YSLEER. This CDR3 spans 15 amino acids. The chain couples TRBV4-3 to TRBJ2-7; D remains unclear. The material was PBMCs from the stem cell graft donor, obtained from the stem cell graft. The sequence was obtained from a human donor who donated a stem cell graft to a child with combined immunodeficiency. CDR3 residues: CASSQDRASTDEQYF. The CDR3 DNA sequence: TGCGCCAGCAGCCAAGATAGGGCAAGTACCGACGAGCAGTACTTC.